The clone carrying this T cell receptor (beta chain) came up once. What it binds is unknown. This sample is part of a study of T cell responses to AZD1222 COVID-19 vaccine. Some second doses came at about 4 weeks and others at about 12 weeks; these were pooled. Points from the study as a whole: Donors, mostly white British, included more females; clonal diversity was possibly underestimated. Distributed over spike, vaccine-associated CD4 TCRs predominated at 160-218 and 743-854. Repertoires were collected only later (after the peak T cell response had occurred).

Only in-frame clones appear in the TCRdb table, and some are missing; sequencing was by immunoSEQ multiplex PCR. Of around 71,000 clones listed, 80% were seen once; the top ten hold more than 13%. Germline V gene data show CDR1 as ENHRY and CDR2 as SYGVKD. The V segment lost 3 bases and the J segment 6 bases; nucleotides outside the gene matches: 4. The CDR3 contains 14 residues. Material: peripheral blood, obtained 28 days after the second AZD1222 dose. The chain joins TRBV10-3 to TRBJ1-5; 8 nucleotides agree with TRBD1. The TCR sequence derives from an adult who received the AZD1222 COVID-19 vaccine. Written as DNA, the CDR3 is TGTGCCATCAGTGAAGCAGGGGGCGGTCAGCCCCAGCATTTT. It codes for CAISEAGGGQPQHF.